This TCR beta chain was sequenced for a study of blood T cell repertoires in COVID-19. As for the study in general: T cells, B-cell-depleted T cells, or PBMCs provided the cDNA or gDNA that served as material.

Per the original data handling: Reference gene primer amplification yielded estimated nucleated cell counts. Sequenced by immunoSEQ multiplex PCR; TCRdb stores in-frame clones only, minus some. V, J and clone size derive from that table, while D and trimming were established from the DNA sequence. The table includes 130,000 to 150,000 clones, around nine tenths detected once. The ends lost 5 bases at V and 2 bases at J; junction bases unmatched: 6. CDR3 length: 14 residues. CDR1 is SGHTS, CDR2 YDEGEE, per germline. The gene calls are TRBV5-8 and TRBJ1-2; 7 bases agree with TRBD1. The sequenced sample consisted of peripheral blood. This TCR was recovered from a woman in her 40s with acute or convalescent COVID-19. CDR3 sequence: CASRLDRANYGYTF. The CDR3 coding sequence is TGTGCCAGCAGACTAGACAGGGCGAACTATGGCTACACCTTC.